This entry lists 22 T cell receptor beta chains sequenced from one sample in a study of human T cells and chemical hapten exposure (dated by TCRdb to the early 2020s). The library was obtained by RACE. TCRdb shows the sequencer as NextSeq 500. In-frame beta chains were kept once TCRdb had trimmed the public reads at Q25 with fastp and called clones with MiXCR. Records with the same CDR3 protein are collapsed into one entry carrying the most frequent genes and DNA. In all, the sample holds 150,000 to 200,000 distinct CDR3 sequences, and around 25% of those were seen once. The biggest ten clones account for under 2.5% of the sample. This specimen's time point label, interpreted: patch test 3, about 24 weeks after DPC sensitization. The treatment or condition label on this specimen signifies: therapeutic diphenylcyclopropenone sensitization with weekly scalp DPC. The source was whole blood, collected in connection with sensitization to the hapten diphenylcyclopropenone (DPC). The receptors shown here come from a woman aged 35 to 49 with alopecia areata. Some clones in this sample may be carry-over from other donors' samples.

This chain connects TRBV7-9 to TRBJ2-7; 9 positions agree with TRBD2. CDR1 SEHNR and CDR2 FQNEAQ come from the germline V gene (reference sequence). The CDR3 spans 15 residues. The J segment lost 2 bases and the V segment lost 3 bases, leaving 5 bases of the junction unmatched. The CDR3 spells CASSFGLALTYEQYF. DNA of the CDR3: TGTGCCAGCAGCTTCGGACTAGCGCTTACCTACGAGCAGTACTTC.

This clonotype appeared a few times. The V call is TRBV30, the J call TRBJ2-7; no reliable D call. The CDR3 loop spans 13 amino acids. Germline V gene lookup returns CDR1 GTSNPN and CDR2 SVGIG (reference sequence). Trimming removed 0 bases at V and 3 bases at J, with 9 bases between. The CDR3 is CAWSVSNVYEQYF. The DNA of the CDR3 is TGTGCCTGGAGTGTAAGTAATGTCTACGAGCAGTACTTC.

This clonotype was seen a few times. The gene calls are TRBV29-1 and TRBJ2-7, with 7 positions matching TRBD1. The germline V gene has CDR1 SQVTM and CDR2 ANQGSEA. V dropped 7 bases and J dropped 5; count of bases not matched to a gene: 8. The CDR3 totals 12 residues. CDR3 in DNA: TGCAGCGACCGGGACAGCGAAGACGAGCAGTACTTC. Amino acids: CSDRDSEDEQYF.

As for this clonotype: The junction departs from germline at one end; a sequencing error may be responsible. This chain links TRBV10-3 with TRBJ2-2; D could derive from TRBD1 or TRBD2 (5 bases each). The CDR3 has 14 amino acids. Germline V gene lookup returns CDR1 ENHRY and CDR2 SYGVKD. The CDR3 protein is CAITRDRNAGELFF. The CDR3 nucleotides read TGTGCCATCACCCGGGACCGGAACGCCGGGGAGCTGTTTTTT.

The chain combines TRBV4-2 with TRBJ1-1; D gene ambiguous. Germline V gene sequence: CDR1 LGHNA, CDR2 YNFKEQ. V gave up 1 base and J gave up 4 bases, with 7 bases separating them. CDR3 length: 13 amino acids. CDR3 amino acids: CASSQGLATEAFF. Written as DNA, the CDR3 is TGTGCCAGCAGCCAAGGGCTGGCCACTGAAGCTTTCTTT.

V gene TRBV20-1 combines with J gene TRBJ2-5; TRBD2 matches 7 bases. V was pared by 1 base and J by 4 bases, with 6 bases of the junction left unmatched. The CDR3 is 14 amino acids. Germline CDR1 is DFQATT and CDR2 is SNEGSKA (reference sequence). The CDR3 region has the DNA TGCAGTGCTAGAGGGGGTTCGGGGGGAGAGACCCAGTACTTC. Its protein product is CSARGGSGGETQYF.

The rearrangement joins TRBV6-5 to TRBJ1-6; 7 nucleotides match TRBD1. The CDR3 has 15 residues. Germline trimming cut 5 bases from V and 8 bases from J; bases unmatched to any gene: 9. The V gene's germline CDR1 is MNHEY and CDR2 SVGAGI. The CDR3, as DNA: TGTGCCAGCAGTGACCGACAGGGAGTGTATTCACCCCTCCACTTT. Amino acid sequence: CASSDRQGVYSPLHF.

The chain uses TRBV27 and TRBJ1-5, with D possibly matching TRBD1 (5 bases). In germline, CDR1 is MNHEY, CDR2 SMNVEV (reference sequence). Trimming took off 3 bases at V and 0 bases at J, with 12 bases between the two ends. This CDR3 comprises 16 residues. CDR3 sequence (DNA): TGTGCCAGCAGTTTCCCAGGGAGCTATAGCAATCAGCCCCAGCATTTT. Translating it yields CASSFPGSYSNQPQHF.

This clonotype occurred many times. V and J are TRBV9 and TRBJ2-5; possibly TRBD2 for D (5 bases). Looked up from germline, CDR1 is SGDLS and CDR2 is YYNGEE. The V end was cut by 2 bases, the J end by 1 base, with 6 bases between. The CDR3 is made up of 13 amino acids. The CDR3 nucleotides read TGTGCCAGCAGCGTGGACTTCCAAGAGACCCAGTACTTC. Its protein is CASSVDFQETQYF.

This chain uses TRBV11-3 with TRBJ2-7; D may be TRBD1 or TRBD2 (5 bases each). Between the trimmed V and J ends, which lost 0 bases and 6 bases, there was a span of 12 bases. The V gene's germline CDR1 is SGHNT and CDR2 YENEEA. The CDR3 contains 14 residues. CDR3 nucleotide sequence: TGTGCCAGCAGCTTAGAGGGCCTGGGGACCGAGCAGTACTTC. It codes for CASSLEGLGTEQYF.

This clonotype was found a few times. This sequence joins TRBV10-3 and TRBJ2-1; TRBD2 might be the D (5 bases). The V gene lost 5 bases and the J gene lost 3 bases, with 8 bases spanning the gap. This CDR3 is built from 13 residues. CDR1 is ENHRY, CDR2 SYGVKD, per germline. The DNA of the CDR3 is TGTGCCATCAGTCCACGGGACTACAATGAGCAGTTCTTC. This codes for CAISPRDYNEQFF.

This clonotype showed up just a few times. V usage is TRBV19 and J usage is TRBJ2-1; the D gene is possibly TRBD2 (6 bases). Between the trimmed V and J ends, which lost 2 bases and 2 bases, there was a span of 13 bases. CDR1 is LNHDA and CDR2 is SQIVND in the germline V gene (reference sequence). CDR3 length equals 16 residues. The CDR3 bases are TGTGCCAGTAGTATAACCCCTAGCGCTACCTACAATGAGCAGTTCTTC. This codes for CASSITPSATYNEQFF.

This clonotype was counted a few times. This chain connects TRBV4-3 to TRBJ2-5; 7 bases align to TRBD1. V was clipped by 0 bases and J by 10 bases; unmatched bases: 2. Germline V lookup: CDR1 LGHNA, CDR2 YSLEER. The CDR3 is 12 amino acids. The CDR3 nucleotides are TGCGCCAGCAGCCAAGATGGGACAGTCCAGTACTTC. This codes for CASSQDGTVQYF.

This clonotype was detected once. The rearrangement uses TRBV12-3 or TRBV12-4 and TRBJ2-1, with 11 positions matching TRBD2. Losses at the gene ends were 5 bases for V and 4 bases for J; bases not matched to a gene: 4. The CDR3 sequence is 15 residues long. The CDR3 here is CASSPWTSGYNEQFF. As DNA, the CDR3 is TGTGCCAGCAGTCCGTGGACTAGCGGGTACAATGAGCAGTTCTTC.

This chain uses TRBV7-2 with TRBJ2-3, with 8 bases that match TRBD2. The CDR3 has 15 amino acids. Losses at the gene ends were 5 bases for V and 6 bases for J; bases not matched to a gene: 10. The germline gives CDR1 SGHTA, CDR2 FQGNSA. The CDR3 region is CASSPPLAGGDTQYF. The CDR3 DNA reads TGTGCCAGCAGCCCCCCCCTAGCGGGCGGGGATACGCAGTATTTT.

This clonotype was detected a few times. The rearrangement uses TRBV6-5 and TRBJ1-2, with TRBD1 matching 7 bases. The CDR3 extends over 15 amino acids. Germline CDR1 MNHEY, CDR2 SVGAGI. Germline trimming cut 6 bases from V and 4 bases from J; bases unmatched to any gene: 11. The CDR3 nucleotides are TGTGCCAGCAGATACGAGGGACAGCCCCCCTATGGCTACACCTTC. As protein: CASRYEGQPPYGYTF.

This chain links TRBV7-9 with TRBJ2-1; 10 bases fit TRBD2. V lost 1 base, J lost 8 bases, and 8 bases stayed unmatched. Per the germline V gene, CDR1 is SEHNR and CDR2 is FQNEAQ (reference sequence). The CDR3 is 16 amino acids. Written as DNA, the CDR3 is TGTGCCAGCAGCTTAGTGCTAGCGGGAGAGGTAGATGAGCAGTTCTTC. Translating gives CASSLVLAGEVDEQFF.

The V and J genes are TRBV12-3 or TRBV12-4 and TRBJ2-3; the D is unclear. CDR3 size: 11 residues. Trimming shortened V by 6 bases and J by 7 bases, and 8 bases separated the two germline ends. The CDR3 is CASSTSYTQYF. The DNA of the CDR3 is TGTGCCAGCAGCACGTCTTATACGCAGTATTTT.

This clonotype was picked up many times. The rearrangement joins TRBV18 to TRBJ2-7; D unclear. CDR1 KGHSH and CDR2 LQKENI come from the germline V gene. This CDR3 is 13 amino acids long. Trimming stripped 0 bases from V and 0 bases from J, with 3 bases between. CDR3 amino acids: CASSPPSSYEQYF. CDR3 coding DNA: TGTGCCAGCTCACCACCTAGCTCCTACGAGCAGTACTTC.

This clonotype was seen many times. The J gene is TRBJ1-1, the V gene TRBV6-2 or TRBV6-3; tentatively, D is TRBD1 (5 bases). The ends were cut back, 2 bases at V and 6 bases at J, with 10 bases in the middle. CDR1 is MNHEY, CDR2 SVGEGT, per germline. This CDR3 is 13 amino acids long. CDR3 loop: CASSYPRDPEAFF. In nucleotides, the CDR3 is TGTGCCAGCAGTTACCCCAGGGATCCTGAAGCTTTCTTT.

V usage is TRBV10-3 and J usage is TRBJ2-7; 8 bases are shared with TRBD1. Germline assignment: CDR1 ENHRY and CDR2 SYGVKD. The CDR3 length is 14 residues. V shed 7 bases and J 6 bases; nucleotides not matched to a gene: 11. Here the CDR3 reads CAIKRQGRGPEQYF. For the CDR3, the DNA is TGTGCCATCAAAAGGCAGGGCAGGGGGCCCGAGCAGTACTTC.

This chain connects TRBV7-2 to TRBJ2-7; D assignment may be TRBD1 or TRBD2 (5 bases each). Between the trimmed V and J ends, which lost 0 bases and 7 bases, there was a span of 13 bases. Germline V gene lookup returns CDR1 SGHTA and CDR2 FQGNSA. The CDR3 is 14 amino acids. DNA for the CDR3: TGTGCCAGCAGCTTAGCCGGGACGAGTTGGGAGCAGTACTTC. Translated, it gives CASSLAGTSWEQYF. The full variable domain, completed using reference TRBV7-2 and TRBJ2-7, is GAGVSQSPSNKVTEKGKDVELRCDPISGHTALYWYRQSLGQGLEFLIYFQGNSAPDKSGLPSDRFSAERTGGSVSTLTIQRTQQEDSAVYLCASSLAGTSWEQYFGPGTRLTVT.